These 27 T cell receptor beta chains share one sample of origin, sequenced in a study of blood T cell repertoires in COVID-19. The data were produced by immunoSEQ multiplex PCR, yet TCRdb's version contains in-frame clones alone and is incomplete. The sample yields about 150,000 clones, roughly 84% seen once. Sequenced material: peripheral blood. The receptors here all came from a man younger than 35 with active or convalescent COVID-19.

Remarks on this clone: This may come from a read error, since a much larger clone is one base off. The V call is TRBV5-6, the J call TRBJ2-7; 10 nucleotides agree with TRBD1. Germline assignment: CDR1 SGHDT and CDR2 YYEEEE. CDR3 length equals 14 residues. Unmatched junction bases numbered 3, after V lost 2 bases and J lost 4 bases. The CDR3 bases are TGTGCCAGCAGCTTCCCGGGACAGGGGTACGAGCAGTACTTC. Protein sequence: CASSFPGQGYEQYF.

This rearrangement joins TRBV18 to TRBJ2-1, with D perhaps matching TRBD2 (6 bases). This CDR3 has 14 amino acids. In germline, CDR1 is KGHSH, CDR2 LQKENI. V lost 1 base and J lost 10, with 14 bases in between. CDR3 loop: CASSPRDSSMEQFF. CDR3 nucleotides: TGTGCCAGCTCACCACGGGACTCCTCTATGGAGCAGTTCTTC.

This clone was recorded once. This CDR3 is CASSLKTGTNQPQHF. The CDR3 DNA follows: TGTGCCAGCTCTCTGAAGACAGGGACCAATCAGCCCCAGCATTTT. This sequence joins TRBV18 and TRBJ1-5, with TRBD1 matching 7 bases. The V and J ends lost 6 bases and 3 bases, in that order; junction bases with no gene match: 8. The V gene's germline CDR1 is KGHSH and CDR2 LQKENI. The CDR3 loop spans 15 amino acids. Combining the CDR3 with reference TRBV18 and TRBJ1-5 gives the whole variable domain NAGVMQNPRHLVRRRGQEARLRCSPMKGHSHVYWYRQLPEEGLKFMVYLQKENIIDESGMPKERFSAEFPKEGPSILRIQQVVRGDSAAYFCASSLKTGTNQPQHFGDGTRLSIL.

V and J are TRBV12-3 or TRBV12-4 and TRBJ1-2, with 8 bases lining up with TRBD1. Germline trimming cut 6 bases from V and 4 bases from J; bases unmatched to any gene: 4. The CDR3 runs 13 residues. Here the CDR3 DNA reads TGTGCCAGCAGAGAGACAGGGGCCTATGGCTACACCTTC. Its protein is CASRETGAYGYTF.

The chain combines TRBV4-2 with TRBJ2-1; D gene uncertain. The V gene lost 0 bases and the J gene lost 15 bases, with 18 bases spanning the gap. CDR3 size: 14 residues. CDR1 and CDR2 from the germline V gene are LGHNA and YNFKEQ. The CDR3 loop is CASSQDPGMVILFF. CDR3 bases: TGTGCCAGCAGCCAAGATCCGGGTATGGTTATATTGTTCTTC.

This clone was picked up a small number of times. This chain joins TRBV4-2 and TRBJ1-6, with D possibly being TRBD1 (6 bases). The CDR3 loop spans 14 amino acids. Trimming left V 4 bases short and J 8 bases short, with 12 bases between. Germline lookup yields CDR1 LGHNA and CDR2 YNFKEQ. This CDR3 is CASSRGPRDSPLHF. DNA for the CDR3: TGTGCCAGCAGCCGGGGGCCCAGGGATTCACCCCTCCACTTT.

The chain combines TRBV28 with TRBJ1-6; D ambiguous. Germline lookup yields CDR1 MDHEN and CDR2 SYDVKM. V was cut by 10 bases and J by 7 bases, with 11 bases left in between. This CDR3 comprises 12 residues. CDR3 DNA sequence: TGTGCCAACGGAAACAGAAATTCACCCCTCCACTTT. Translated: CANGNRNSPLHF. Combining the CDR3 with reference TRBV28 and TRBJ1-6 gives the whole variable domain DVKVTQSSRYLVKRTGEKVFLECVQDMDHENMFWYRQDPGLGLRLIYFSYDVKMKEKGDIPEGYSVSREKKERFSLILESASTNQTSMYLCANGNRNSPLHFGNGTRLTVT.

The CDR3 sequence: CASSHNGGQAEQFF. CDR3 DNA sequence: TGTGCCAGCAGCCATAACGGGGGGCAGGCTGAGCAGTTCTTC. The chain links TRBV3-1 (or the pseudogene TRBV3-2) to TRBJ2-1, with a possible D match to TRBD2 (7 bases). The CDR3 consists of 14 residues. Per germline, CDR1 LGHDT and CDR2 YNNKEL (reference sequence). Trimming removed 3 bases at V and 9 bases at J, with 15 bases between.

This chain connects TRBV6-5 to TRBJ2-4, with D possibly being TRBD2 (5 bases). Germline assignment: CDR1 MNHEY and CDR2 SVGAGI. V gave up 6 bases and J gave up 0 bases, with 12 bases separating them. The CDR3 extends over 15 amino acids. CDR3 DNA: TGTGCCAGCAGGCCATACGAGGGAGCCAAAAACATTCAGTACTTC. Protein: CASRPYEGAKNIQYF.

The chain links TRBV11-1 to TRBJ2-3; TRBD1 aligns across 7 bases. The V and J ends lost 6 bases and 2 bases, in that order; junction bases with no gene match: 11. The germline CDR1 and CDR2 sequences are SGHAT and FQDESV (reference sequence). The CDR3 runs to 16 residues. The CDR3 nucleotides read TGTGCCAGCAGTTACGACGACAGGGCCTCCACAGATACGCAGTATTTT. It codes for CASSYDDRASTDTQYF.

The rearrangement uses TRBV7-2 and TRBJ2-7, with 7 bases that match TRBD1. Germline loops: CDR1 SGHTA, CDR2 FQGNSA. V trimming: 4 bases; J trimming: 4 bases; junction bases outside the gene matches: 7. This CDR3 has 14 amino acids. The CDR3 DNA reads TGTGCCAGCAGCTCACAGGGGCCCAGATACGAGCAGTACTTC. Encoded protein: CASSSQGPRYEQYF.

The rearrangement uses TRBV9 and TRBJ2-3; the match to TRBD2 covers 10 bases. The CDR3 runs 19 residues. V lost 0 bases, J lost 3 bases, and 13 bases stayed unmatched. The germline CDR1 and CDR2 sequences are SGDLS and YYNGEE. CDR3 DNA sequence: TGTGCCAGCAGCGTAGCCAGCGGGAGGGCCAAGGGGGTGACAGATACGCAGTATTTT. Amino acids: CASSVASGRAKGVTDTQYF. Full variable domain (remainder filled in from reference TRBV9 and TRBJ2-3): DSGVTQTPKHLITATGQRVTLRCSPRSGDLSVYWYQQSLDQGLQFLIQYYNGEERAKGNILERFSAQQFPDLHSELNLSSLELGDSALYFCASSVASGRAKGVTDTQYFGPGTRLTVL.

This clone was detected only once. The chain couples TRBV2 to TRBJ1-1; a weak D match, TRBD1 (5 bases). The V gene lost 2 bases and the J gene lost 6 bases, with 16 bases spanning the gap. Germline lookup yields CDR1 SNHLY and CDR2 FYNNEI. This CDR3 contains 15 residues. In nucleotides, the CDR3 is TGTGCCAGCAGTGAAACAGGACTAAAGATGGCTGAAGCTTTCTTT. Protein product: CASSETGLKMAEAFF.

The V and J genes are TRBV6-5 and TRBJ1-2; tentatively, D is TRBD1 (5 bases). This CDR3 is 13 amino acids long. Germline-derived CDR1 and CDR2 are MNHEY and SVGAGI. The V and J ends lost 8 bases and 4 bases respectively, with 14 bases between them. CDR3: CASRMEGTYGYTF. The CDR3 region has the DNA TGTGCCAGCCGGATGGAGGGGACCTATGGCTACACCTTC.

The rearrangement joins TRBV27 to TRBJ2-1; 16 bases line up with TRBD2. Per the germline V gene, CDR1 is MNHEY and CDR2 is SMNVEV (reference sequence). The trim removed 6 bases at V and 5 bases at J, leaving 13 bases unmatched. The CDR3 contains 19 residues. The CDR3 loop is CASSPSPGLAGGPDNEQFF. In DNA form, the CDR3 reads TGTGCCAGCAGCCCCTCACCGGGACTAGCGGGAGGGCCCGACAATGAGCAGTTCTTC.

The chain joins TRBV6-6 to TRBJ1-2; no clear D. This CDR3 is built from 12 residues. Trimming cost V 2 bases and J 6 bases, with 7 bases left between them. CDR1 is MNHNY and CDR2 is SVGAGI in the germline V gene (reference sequence). CDR3 DNA: TGTGCCAGCAGTTACGAGGGAAATGGCTACACCTTC. Protein: CASSYEGNGYTF.

The chain combines TRBV7-9 with TRBJ1-3, with a tentative D call TRBD1 (5 bases). CDR3 length: 14 residues. The V gene's germline CDR1 is SEHNR and CDR2 FQNEAQ (reference sequence). The V gene lost 2 bases and the J gene lost 11 bases, with 16 bases spanning the gap. CDR3 residues: CASSLFGIGTAIYF. DNA for the CDR3: TGTGCCAGCAGCTTATTTGGAATCGGGACTGCCATATATTTT. The full variable domain, in which reference TRBV7-9 and TRBJ1-3 provide the parts outside the CDR3, is DTGVSQNPRHKITKRGQNVTFRCDPISEHNRLYWYRQTLGQGPEFLTYFQNEAQLEKSRLLSDRFSAERPKGSFSTLEIQRTEQGDSAMYLCASSLFGIGTAIYFGEGSWLTVV.

The V gene is TRBV7-2, the J gene TRBJ2-2; possibly TRBD2 for D (6 bases). V lost 3 bases to trimming and J lost 7 bases, with 24 bases between them. Germline V gene sequence: CDR1 SGHTA, CDR2 FQGNSA. The CDR3 has 18 residues. This chain's CDR3 is CASSLDSRDSILGGELFF. The CDR3 DNA is TGTGCCAGCAGCTTGGATAGTAGGGACTCTATCTTGGGCGGGGAGCTGTTTTTT.

Remarks on this clone: Relative to the germline gene, one junction end is altered; a read error may explain this. V gene TRBV6-5 combines with J gene TRBJ2-2; D possibly corresponds to TRBD2 (5 bases). The germline V gene has CDR1 MNHEY and CDR2 SVGAGI. The CDR3 runs to 15 residues. CDR3 protein: CASSYSTSGTGELFF. In nucleotides, the CDR3 is TGTGCCAGCAGTTACTCGACTTCAGGCACCGGGGAACTGTTTTTT.

V usage is TRBV6-5 and J usage is TRBJ1-2; 9 bases are shared with TRBD1. CDR3 length equals 15 residues. Per the germline V gene, CDR1 is MNHEY and CDR2 is SVGAGI. Unmatched junction bases numbered 6, after V lost 0 bases and J lost 7 bases. In DNA form, the CDR3 reads TGTGCCAGCAGTTACTCCGGGACAGGGACGTTTGGCTACACCTTC. Protein: CASSYSGTGTFGYTF.

J is TRBJ1-2 and V is TRBV28; 9 nucleotides match TRBD1. This CDR3 region has 14 residues. With 6 bases clipped from V and 4 bases from J, the junction kept 6 bases outside the gene matches. In germline, CDR1 is MDHEN, CDR2 SYDVKM. CDR3 loop: CASRGTGRSYGYTF. In DNA, the CDR3 is TGTGCCAGCAGGGGGACAGGGCGGTCCTATGGCTACACCTTC.

The rearrangement joins TRBV19 to TRBJ1-4; TRBD1 is a possible D gene (6 bases). The CDR3 covers 15 residues. Trimming removed 5 bases at V and 8 bases at J, with 18 bases between. The germline gives CDR1 LNHDA, CDR2 SQIVND (reference sequence). CDR3 nucleotide sequence: TGTGCCAGTAGTCCCCTCCAGGGGCTCGCGGAAAAACTGTTTTTT. Residues: CASSPLQGLAEKLFF.

CDR3 bases: TGTGCCAGCAGCCCCCCTGGGGGGGGGAATGAAAAACTGTTTTTT. Amino acid sequence: CASSPPGGGNEKLFF. V usage is TRBV7-2 and J usage is TRBJ1-4; D is perhaps TRBD1 (5 bases). Trimming took off 5 bases at V and 5 bases at J, with 15 bases between the two ends. Germline CDR1 SGHTA, CDR2 FQGNSA. The CDR3 has 15 residues.

The gene calls are TRBV9 and TRBJ1-2, with D possibly matching TRBD1 (6 bases). The CDR3 loop spans 17 amino acids. V gave up 0 bases and J gave up 0 bases, with 15 bases separating them. Germline-derived CDR1 and CDR2 are SGDLS and YYNGEE. The DNA of the CDR3 is TGTGCCAGCAGCGTAGTGGTGGACAGCGCCGCTAACTATGGCTACACCTTC. It yields the protein CASSVVVDSAANYGYTF. The variable domain in full, completed from reference TRBV9 and TRBJ1-2, reads DSGVTQTPKHLITATGQRVTLRCSPRSGDLSVYWYQQSLDQGLQFLIQYYNGEERAKGNILERFSAQQFPDLHSELNLSSLELGDSALYFCASSVVVDSAANYGYTFGSGTRLTVV.

The chain recombines TRBV3-1 (or the pseudogene TRBV3-2) with TRBJ2-1; the D gene is possibly TRBD2 (5 bases). The V gene lost 8 bases and the J gene lost 2 bases, with 7 bases spanning the gap. The germline CDR1 and CDR2 sequences are LGHDT and YNNKEL (reference sequence). The CDR3 is 12 residues long. The CDR3 DNA reads as TGTGCCAGCTGCGGGCCCTACAATGAGCAGTTCTTC. Residues: CASCGPYNEQFF.

As DNA, the CDR3 is TGCGCCAGCAGCCAAGGCCGAACAGGGGGTTACTATGGCTACACCTTC. Its protein product is CASSQGRTGGYYGYTF. The V and J genes are TRBV4-1 and TRBJ1-2; 8 bases fit TRBD1. This CDR3 comprises 16 residues. Trimming at V came to 1 base and at J to 3 bases, leaving 7 bases not matched to a gene. Germline assignment: CDR1 MGHRA and CDR2 YSYEKL.

The chain has TRBV5-1 and TRBJ2-2, with D possibly TRBD1 on 5 matching bases. The CDR3 is 15 residues long. The V gene's germline CDR1 is SGHRS and CDR2 YFSETQ. Trimming cost V 0 bases and J 6 bases, with 12 bases left between them. The CDR3 here is CASSLGQGHSGELFF. In nucleotides, the CDR3 is TGCGCCAGCAGCTTGGGGCAGGGTCATTCCGGGGAGCTGTTTTTT.